The clone carrying this T cell receptor (beta chain) appeared a single time. The source of the sample is a study of blood T cell repertoires in COVID-19. V was pared by 2 bases and J by 4 bases, with 8 bases between. The CDR3 loop spans 14 amino acids. CDR1 is MNHNY and CDR2 is SVGAGI in the germline V gene (reference sequence). This table comes from immunoSEQ multiplex PCR, and its TCRdb copy is limited to in-frame clones, with some not included. The sample yields tens of thousands of clones, approximately 88% seen once. The TCR comes from an elderly man with acute or convalescent COVID-19. The chain has TRBV6-6 and TRBJ1-4; D possibly corresponds to TRBD1 (5 bases). What was sequenced was peripheral blood. CDR3 DNA sequence: TGTGCCAGCAGTTACGGGCAGGGTAATGAAAAACTGTTTTTT. Amino acid sequence: CASSYGQGNEKLFF.